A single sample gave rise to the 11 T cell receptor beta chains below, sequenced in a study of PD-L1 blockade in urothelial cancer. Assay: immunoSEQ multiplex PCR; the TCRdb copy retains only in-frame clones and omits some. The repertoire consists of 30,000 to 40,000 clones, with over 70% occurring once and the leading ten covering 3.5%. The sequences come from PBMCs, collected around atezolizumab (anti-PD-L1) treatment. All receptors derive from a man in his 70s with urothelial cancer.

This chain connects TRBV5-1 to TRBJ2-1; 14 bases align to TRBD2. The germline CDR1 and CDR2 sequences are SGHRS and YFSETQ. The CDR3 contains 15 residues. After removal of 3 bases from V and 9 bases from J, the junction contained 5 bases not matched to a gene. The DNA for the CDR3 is TGCGCCAGCAGCTCCGGGACTAGCGGGAGCGGTGAGCAGTTCTTC. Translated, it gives CASSSGTSGSGEQFF. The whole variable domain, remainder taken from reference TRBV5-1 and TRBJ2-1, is KAGVTQTPRYLIKTRGQQVTLSCSPISGHRSVSWYQQTPGQGLQFLFEYFSETQRNKGNFPGRFSGRQFSNSRSEMNVSTLELGDSALYLCASSSGTSGSGEQFFGPGTRLTVL.

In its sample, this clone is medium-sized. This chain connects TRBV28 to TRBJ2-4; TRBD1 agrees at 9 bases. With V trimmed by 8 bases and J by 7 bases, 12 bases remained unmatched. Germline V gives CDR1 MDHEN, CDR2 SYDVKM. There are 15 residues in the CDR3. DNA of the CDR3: TGTGCCAGCGGGTCCTTTTTTGGGACAGGGAACATTCAGTACTTC. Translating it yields CASGSFFGTGNIQYF.

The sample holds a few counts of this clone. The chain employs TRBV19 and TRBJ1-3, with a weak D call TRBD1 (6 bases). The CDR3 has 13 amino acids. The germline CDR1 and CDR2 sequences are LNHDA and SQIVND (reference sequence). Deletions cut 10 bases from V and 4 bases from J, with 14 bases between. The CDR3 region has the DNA TGTGCCACCTCACAGGGAAAAGGAAACACCATATATTTT. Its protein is CATSQGKGNTIYF.

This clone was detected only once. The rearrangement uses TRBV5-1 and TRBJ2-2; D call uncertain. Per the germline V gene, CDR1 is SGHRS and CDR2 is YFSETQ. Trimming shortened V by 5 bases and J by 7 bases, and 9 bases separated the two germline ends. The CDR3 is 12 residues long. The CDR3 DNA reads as TGCGCCAGCAGAGAAACCAGCGGGGAGCTGTTTTTT. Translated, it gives CASRETSGELFF.

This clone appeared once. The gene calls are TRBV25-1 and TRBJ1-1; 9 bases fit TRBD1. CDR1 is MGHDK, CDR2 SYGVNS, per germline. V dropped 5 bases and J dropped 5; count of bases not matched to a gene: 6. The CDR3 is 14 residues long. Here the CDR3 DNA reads TGTGCCAGCAGTTCACAGACAGGGGGGACTGAAGCTTTCTTT. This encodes CASSSQTGGTEAFF.

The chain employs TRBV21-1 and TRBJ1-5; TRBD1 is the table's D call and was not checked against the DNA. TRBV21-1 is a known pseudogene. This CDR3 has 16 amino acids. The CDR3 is CASSKEGTDYNQPQHF. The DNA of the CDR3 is TGTGCCAGCAGCAAAGAAGGGACAGACTATAATCAGCCCCAGCATTTT.

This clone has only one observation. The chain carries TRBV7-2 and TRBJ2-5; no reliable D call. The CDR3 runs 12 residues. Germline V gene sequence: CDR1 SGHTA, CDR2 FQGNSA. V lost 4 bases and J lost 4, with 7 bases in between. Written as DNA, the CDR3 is TGTGCCAGCAGCTCGAGATTAGAGACCCAGTACTTC. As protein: CASSSRLETQYF.

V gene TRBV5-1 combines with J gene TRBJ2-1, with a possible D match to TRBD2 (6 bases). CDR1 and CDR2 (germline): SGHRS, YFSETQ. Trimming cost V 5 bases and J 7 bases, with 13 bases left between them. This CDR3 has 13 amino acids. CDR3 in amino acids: CASRTGTGNEQFF. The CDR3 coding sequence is TGCGCCAGCAGGACCGGGACTGGAAATGAGCAGTTCTTC.

The CDR3 DNA is TGTGCCAGCAGCTTAAGTGGGGGGGAATATGAGACCCAGTACTTC. Residues: CASSLSGGEYETQYF. This chain connects TRBV7-2 to TRBJ2-5; TRBD2 agrees at 7 bases. The CDR3 covers 15 residues. The germline gives CDR1 SGHTA, CDR2 FQGNSA. J lost 5 bases, V lost 2 bases, and 8 bases had no gene match.

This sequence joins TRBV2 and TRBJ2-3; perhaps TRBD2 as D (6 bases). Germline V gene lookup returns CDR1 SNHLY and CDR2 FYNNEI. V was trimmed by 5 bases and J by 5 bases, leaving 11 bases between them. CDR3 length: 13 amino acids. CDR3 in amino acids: CASSIRGKDTQYF. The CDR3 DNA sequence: TGTGCCAGCAGTATCCGGGGGAAAGATACGCAGTATTTT.

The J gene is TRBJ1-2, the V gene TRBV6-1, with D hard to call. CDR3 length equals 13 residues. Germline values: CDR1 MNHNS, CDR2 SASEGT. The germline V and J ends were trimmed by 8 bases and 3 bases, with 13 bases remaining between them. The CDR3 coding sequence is TGTGCCAGCTCGTCAACGGGAGACTATGGCTACACCTTC. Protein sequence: CASSSTGDYGYTF.